This T cell receptor beta chain was identified in a study of radiotherapy plus CTLA-4 blockade in lung cancer. Study results and limitations: Early blood T cell clone dynamics, with interferon-beta, were reported to best predict response.

Only in-frame clones appear in the TCRdb table, and some are missing; sequencing was by immunoSEQ multiplex PCR. The data hold around 70,000 clones, with 76% observed a single time. This clone has only a few counts. What it binds is not known. V was clipped by 4 bases and J by 4 bases, with 11 bases between them. There are 14 residues in the CDR3. Germline CDR1 MNHEY, CDR2 SVGAGI. J is TRBJ1-3 and V is TRBV6-5; TRBD1 is a possible D gene (6 bases). This TCR was sampled from a human donor with non-small cell lung cancer whose response to radiotherapy plus ipilimumab could not be evaluated. Some clones in this sample may be carry-over from other donors' samples. Material: peripheral blood, obtained from a patient treated with radiotherapy plus ipilimumab. The CDR3 coding sequence is TGTGCCAGCAGTTGGGGGGGGCTGGGAAACACCATATATTTT. This translates into CASSWGGLGNTIYF.